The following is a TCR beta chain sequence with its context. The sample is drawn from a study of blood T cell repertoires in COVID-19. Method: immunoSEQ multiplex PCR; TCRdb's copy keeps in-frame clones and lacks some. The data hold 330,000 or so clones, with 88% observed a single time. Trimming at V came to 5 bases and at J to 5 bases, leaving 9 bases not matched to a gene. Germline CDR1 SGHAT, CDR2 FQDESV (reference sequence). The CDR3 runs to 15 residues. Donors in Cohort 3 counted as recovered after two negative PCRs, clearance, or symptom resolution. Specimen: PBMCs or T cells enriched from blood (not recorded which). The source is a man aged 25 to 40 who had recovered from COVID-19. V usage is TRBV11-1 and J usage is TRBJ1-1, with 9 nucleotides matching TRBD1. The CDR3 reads CASSPGQGDVTEAFF. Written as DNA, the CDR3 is TGTGCCAGCAGCCCGGGACAGGGTGATGTGACTGAAGCTTTCTTT.